This TCR beta chain was recovered during a study of shared clonotypes between healthy human individuals. Study-level points and caveats: The naive CD4 repertoires of four donors were compared, and approximately 4.5% of clonotypes were shared. Incompleteness in sorted-subset sequencing, despite large depth, was shown by rarefaction.

Generated by immunoSEQ multiplex PCR, the TCRdb table keeps only in-frame clones and is missing some. Of about 700,000 clones in the sample, about 90% were seen once. Germline assignment: CDR1 SEHNR and CDR2 FQNEAQ (reference sequence). With V trimmed by 4 bases and J by 7 bases, 10 bases remained unmatched. The CDR3 totals 16 residues. Positive CCR7 selection of CD45RO-negative cells yielded the naive CD8 cells, and terminally differentiated effector memory CD45RA+ cells were excluded. Notes on this clone: Its antigen is still unknown.

Input material: naive CD8+ T cells sorted from blood. V gene TRBV7-9 combines with J gene TRBJ1-6, with 7 bases lining up with TRBD1. The clonotype was recovered from a man younger than 45 in good health. The CDR3 DNA follows: TGTGCCAGCAGCTCAGGGGGAGTGGAAGGGAATTCACCCCTCCACTTT. This gives the protein CASSSGGVEGNSPLHF.